The 29 T cell receptor beta chains given below trace back to one sample, sequenced in a study of blood T cell repertoires in COVID-19. TCRdb's table, derived via immunoSEQ multiplex PCR, lists solely in-frame clones and lacks some. The table lists around 380,000 clones, roughly 86% of them singletons. The specimen sequenced was peripheral blood. These receptors originate from a human donor with acute or convalescent COVID-19. The donor label of this sample is uncertain.

The gene calls are TRBV7-8 and TRBJ1-1, with D uncertain. The germline gives CDR1 SGHVS, CDR2 FQNEAQ. Deletions cut 3 bases from V and 4 bases from J, with 9 bases between. This CDR3 is built from 13 residues. Here the CDR3 DNA reads TGTGCCAGCAGCTTTGTGAGGAGCACTGAAGCTTTCTTT. Protein sequence: CASSFVRSTEAFF.

The chain has TRBV7-2 and TRBJ1-1; 9 nucleotides agree with TRBD1. The junction had 10 bases not matched to a gene; V was cut back by 5 bases and J by 6 bases. This CDR3 is built from 15 residues. Germline V gene sequence: CDR1 SGHTA, CDR2 FQGNSA. As DNA, the CDR3 is TGTGCCAGCAGCAGGACCCGGGACAGGGTCGCTGAAGCTTTCTTT. Its translation is CASSRTRDRVAEAFF.

This clone was observed a single time. The rearrangement joins TRBV7-2 to TRBJ2-3; no definite D call. This CDR3 has 14 amino acids. Germline lookup yields CDR1 SGHTA and CDR2 FQGNSA. V lost 0 bases and J lost 4, with 8 bases in between. CDR3: CASSLALASDTQYF. CDR3 bases: TGTGCCAGCAGCTTAGCTTTAGCTTCAGATACGCAGTATTTT.

The V and J genes are TRBV5-1 and TRBJ2-2, with D possibly being TRBD1 (6 bases). Trimming removed 3 bases at V and 6 bases at J, with 15 bases between. CDR1 SGHRS and CDR2 YFSETQ come from the germline V gene. The CDR3 loop spans 15 amino acids. For the CDR3, the DNA is TGCGCCAGCAGCTCCGGACAGACGACGGCCGGGGAGCTGTTTTTT. It specifies CASSSGQTTAGELFF.

The chain combines TRBV29-1 with TRBJ2-3; TRBD2 agrees at 11 bases. This CDR3 has 16 amino acids. The V and J ends lost 4 bases and 6 bases, in that order; junction bases with no gene match: 12. Germline V CDR1 and CDR2: SQVTM, ANQGSEA. The CDR3 coding sequence is TGCAGCGTTGCTCCGGGACTAGCGGTTGGAGAGGATACGCAGTATTTT. Protein sequence: CSVAPGLAVGEDTQYF.

V is TRBV5-6 and J is TRBJ1-1, with D tentatively TRBD1 (5 bases). The CDR3 is 15 amino acids. Germline V lookup: CDR1 SGHDT, CDR2 YYEEEE. The germline V and J ends were trimmed by 2 bases and 4 bases, with 15 bases remaining between them. CDR3 region: CASSFWRRGGTEAFF. The CDR3, as DNA: TGTGCCAGCAGCTTTTGGAGGAGGGGAGGCACTGAAGCTTTCTTT.

The J gene is TRBJ2-1, the V gene TRBV2; 9 positions match TRBD2. This CDR3 comprises 15 residues. With 4 bases clipped from V and 4 bases from J, the junction kept 5 bases outside the gene matches. From germline, CDR1 is SNHLY and CDR2 FYNNEI. CDR3 in amino acids: CASSATSGWYNEQFF. CDR3 sequence (DNA): TGTGCCAGCAGTGCCACTAGCGGGTGGTACAATGAGCAGTTCTTC.

As DNA, the CDR3 is TGTGCCAGCAGTTCCGTCCCCCAGGGGCACTCTGGAAACACCATATATTTT. This sequence encodes CASSSVPQGHSGNTIYF. The chain combines TRBV28 with TRBJ1-3; TRBD1 might be the D (6 bases). The V and J ends lost 4 bases and 0 bases respectively, with 16 bases between them. The germline gives CDR1 MDHEN, CDR2 SYDVKM. The CDR3 has 17 residues.

The V and J genes are TRBV11-2 and TRBJ1-1; D might be TRBD1 (5 bases). Trimming took off 0 bases at V and 6 bases at J, with 20 bases between the two ends. The CDR3 runs to 17 residues. Per germline, CDR1 SGHAT and CDR2 FQNNGV. CDR3 in amino acids: CASSLDGGQGKKPEAFF. The CDR3 nucleotides are TGTGCCAGCAGCTTAGATGGTGGGCAGGGCAAGAAACCTGAAGCTTTCTTT. Full variable domain (rest looked up from reference TRBV11-2 and TRBJ1-1): EAGVAQSPRYKIIEKRQSVAFWCNPISGHATLYWYQQILGQGPKLLIQFQNNGVVDDSQLPKDRFSAERLKGVDSTLKIQPAKLEDSAVYLCASSLDGGQGKKPEAFFGQGTRLTVV.

The chain links TRBV5-1 to TRBJ2-1; 10 positions match TRBD2. CDR3 length: 15 residues. V shed 6 bases, J shed 7 bases, and the junction held 10 bases outside the gene matches. Per the germline V gene, CDR1 is SGHRS and CDR2 is YFSETQ. The CDR3, as DNA: TGCGCCAGCAAATCAGCGGGGGGGCTGCGGAATGAGCAGTTCTTC. Residues: CASKSAGGLRNEQFF.

The rearrangement uses TRBV7-9 and TRBJ2-3, with 7 positions matching TRBD1. Germline CDR1 is SEHNR and CDR2 is FQNEAQ (reference sequence). This CDR3 is 16 amino acids long. With V trimmed by 5 bases and J by 0 bases, 8 bases remained unmatched. CDR3 sequence: CASSGLGQPSTDTQYF. The CDR3 DNA follows: TGTGCCAGCAGCGGTTTGGGACAGCCGAGCACAGATACGCAGTATTTT.

The chain has TRBV14 and TRBJ2-7, with 9 nucleotides matching TRBD1. Germline assignment: CDR1 SGHDN and CDR2 FVKESK. The ends lost 0 bases at V and 2 bases at J; junction bases unmatched: 5. This CDR3 has 16 amino acids. The DNA of the CDR3 is TGTGCCAGCAGCCAAGATTTGGGACAGGGTACCTACGAGCAGTACTTC. Translation: CASSQDLGQGTYEQYF.

The V and J genes are TRBV7-8 and TRBJ2-5, with TRBD2 matching 9 bases. Germline V gene data show CDR1 as SGHVS and CDR2 as FQNEAQ. The CDR3 has 15 residues. Trimming at V came to 5 bases and at J to 5 bases, leaving 9 bases not matched to a gene. CDR3 residues: CASSRRGGPWETQYF. CDR3 coding DNA: TGTGCCAGCAGCAGGCGGGGGGGCCCCTGGGAGACCCAGTACTTC.

The V call is TRBV2, the J call TRBJ1-2; D is undetermined. Germline lookup yields CDR1 SNHLY and CDR2 FYNNEI. The CDR3 sequence is 12 residues long. The germline V and J ends were trimmed by 11 bases and 7 bases, with 17 bases remaining between them. CDR3 sequence (DNA): TGTGCCCTCCAATTTGACCGCGGTGGCTACACCTTC. Translated, it gives CALQFDRGGYTF.

This chain joins TRBV2 and TRBJ1-1; 7 positions agree with TRBD1. The junction had 6 bases not matched to a gene; V was cut back by 6 bases and J by 8 bases. Germline V gives CDR1 SNHLY, CDR2 FYNNEI. This CDR3 has 12 amino acids. The chain's CDR3 is CASRGTAFEAFF. The CDR3 DNA reads as TGTGCCAGCAGAGGGACAGCGTTCGAAGCTTTCTTT.

This clone was seen a few times. The V call is TRBV18, the J call TRBJ1-5; D might be TRBD1 (6 bases). The germline gives CDR1 KGHSH, CDR2 LQKENI. The CDR3 extends over 15 amino acids. V dropped 3 bases and J dropped 4 bases, with 13 bases sitting between them. The CDR3 DNA is TGTGCCAGCTCACCTACACAGGGCAAAAATCAGCCCCAGCATTTT. Protein product: CASSPTQGKNQPQHF.

The chain combines TRBV3-1 (or the pseudogene TRBV3-2) with TRBJ2-7; 9 nucleotides agree with TRBD1. CDR3 length equals 15 residues. Germline CDR1 LGHDT, CDR2 YNNKEL (reference sequence). V shed 4 bases, J shed 6 bases, and the junction held 10 bases outside the gene matches. This CDR3 reads CASSRRGTGLGEQYF. The CDR3, as DNA: TGTGCCAGCAGCCGTAGGGGGACAGGGTTGGGCGAGCAGTACTTC.

The chain joins TRBV28 to TRBJ1-5; the D gene is possibly TRBD1 (5 bases). Germline CDR1 reads MDHEN; CDR2 reads SYDVKM. Trimming stripped 3 bases from V and 4 bases from J, with 13 bases between. The CDR3 is 15 residues long. DNA for the CDR3: TGTGCCAGCAGTTTGCAGGGATTGCCTAATCAGCCCCAGCATTTT. Amino acid sequence: CASSLQGLPNQPQHF. The full variable domain, in which reference TRBV28 and TRBJ1-5 provide the parts outside the CDR3, is DVKVTQSSRYLVKRTGEKVFLECVQDMDHENMFWYRQDPGLGLRLIYFSYDVKMKEKGDIPEGYSVSREKKERFSLILESASTNQTSMYLCASSLQGLPNQPQHFGDGTRLSIL.

Points on this clone: A junction end diverges from the germline sequence, so it may reflect a read error. The chain carries TRBV11-3 and TRBJ2-5; 9 bases are a match to TRBD2. The CDR3 is 16 residues long. CDR1 and CDR2 from the germline V gene are SGHNT and YENEEA. CDR3 coding DNA: TGTACCAGCAGCTTAGGAGAAGCGGGAGGTATAGAGACCCAGTACTTC. Translated, it gives CTSSLGEAGGIETQYF.

This clone showed up just a few times. V gene TRBV6-6 combines with J gene TRBJ1-3; unclear D gene. Trimming shortened V by 2 bases and J by 3 bases, and 5 bases separated the two germline ends. Germline V CDR1 and CDR2: MNHNY, SVGAGI (reference sequence). The CDR3 covers 13 residues. The CDR3 loop is CASSYRGGNTIYF. The CDR3 bases are TGTGCCAGCAGTTACCGGGGTGGAAACACCATATATTTT.

The chain couples TRBV3-1 (or the pseudogene TRBV3-2) to TRBJ1-1; no firm D call. V was cut by 0 bases and J by 4 bases, with 6 bases left in between. CDR3 length equals 13 residues. Germline assignment: CDR1 LGHDT and CDR2 YNNKEL (reference sequence). Here the CDR3 DNA reads TGTGCCAGCAGCCAAGAATACACCACTGAAGCTTTCTTT. This sequence encodes CASSQEYTTEAFF.

The CDR3 spells CSAEAGGRAFF. The CDR3 DNA is TGCAGCGCCGAAGCGGGGGGACGAGCTTTCTTT. The rearrangement uses TRBV29-1 and TRBJ1-1; D is perhaps TRBD1 (5 bases). The V gene lost 7 bases and the J gene lost 10 bases, with 16 bases spanning the gap. The CDR3 length is 11 residues. Germline V lookup: CDR1 SQVTM, CDR2 ANQGSEA.

This clone occurred a few times. V and J are TRBV4-1 and TRBJ2-1, with D tentatively TRBD2 (5 bases). CDR3 length: 15 amino acids. Germline V lookup: CDR1 MGHRA, CDR2 YSYEKL. Trimming took 10 bases from V and 0 from J, leaving 16 bases between them. CDR3 DNA sequence: TGCGCCACCCGGGCGTCAGCGGACTCCTACAATGAGCAGTTCTTC. Residues: CATRASADSYNEQFF.

The chain uses TRBV5-1 and TRBJ2-5, with D possibly TRBD2 on 5 matching bases. There are 14 residues in the CDR3. CDR1 and CDR2 from the germline V gene are SGHRS and YFSETQ. Trimming cost V 0 bases and J 4 bases, with 10 bases left between them. The CDR3 bases are TGCGCCAGCAGCTTGGGAGGGAGCCTAGAGACCCAGTACTTC. Amino acid sequence: CASSLGGSLETQYF.

This clone turned up a few times. The gene calls are TRBV18 and TRBJ1-5; tentatively, D is TRBD1 (5 bases). V lost 5 bases and J lost 1, with 9 bases in between. CDR3 length: 14 amino acids. The germline CDR1 and CDR2 sequences are KGHSH and LQKENI. The CDR3 region has the DNA TGTGCCAGCTCAGCTCAGGGAAGCAATCAGCCCCAGCATTTT. Translated, it gives CASSAQGSNQPQHF. The full variable domain, with the rest looked up from reference TRBV18 and TRBJ1-5, is NAGVMQNPRHLVRRRGQEARLRCSPMKGHSHVYWYRQLPEEGLKFMVYLQKENIIDESGMPKERFSAEFPKEGPSILRIQQVVRGDSAAYFCASSAQGSNQPQHFGDGTRLSIL.

This clone occurred a few times. The chain couples TRBV10-1 to TRBJ1-2; no clear D. This CDR3 is built from 13 residues. Germline V lookup: CDR1 WNHNN, CDR2 SYGVQD (reference sequence). The V gene lost 3 bases and the J gene lost 2 bases, with 7 bases spanning the gap. CDR3: CASSEQKNYGYTF. Here the CDR3 DNA reads TGCGCCAGCAGTGAACAGAAGAACTATGGCTACACCTTC.

The chain has TRBV6-6 and TRBJ2-4; the match to TRBD1 covers 9 bases. Germline V gives CDR1 MNHNY, CDR2 SVGAGI (reference sequence). The J segment lost 9 bases and the V segment lost 7 bases, leaving 13 bases of the junction unmatched. This CDR3 is built from 15 residues. CDR3 sequence reads: CASTSSDRGGTIQYF. The CDR3 DNA reads as TGTGCCAGCACTTCTTCGGACAGGGGTGGAACCATTCAGTACTTC.

This chain uses TRBV5-1 with TRBJ2-3, with 11 bases that match TRBD2. This CDR3 has 15 amino acids. V lost 5 bases to trimming and J lost 2 bases; unmatched junction nucleotides: 4. From germline, CDR1 is SGHRS and CDR2 YFSETQ. The CDR3 here is CASRPTSGITDTQYF. The DNA of the CDR3 is TGCGCCAGCAGACCGACTAGCGGGATCACAGATACGCAGTATTTT.

This chain uses TRBV7-2 with TRBJ1-5; a possible D gene is TRBD1 (5 bases). V gave up 6 bases and J gave up 7 bases, with 13 bases separating them. The CDR3 loop spans 13 amino acids. The germline CDR1 and CDR2 sequences are SGHTA and FQGNSA. The CDR3 sequence: CASSPFRGQPQHF. The CDR3 bases are TGTGCCAGCAGTCCTTTTAGGGGACAGCCCCAGCATTTT.